The next 29 T cell receptor beta chains were all read from a single sample in a study of blood T cell repertoires in COVID-19. The data were produced by immunoSEQ multiplex PCR, yet TCRdb's version contains in-frame clones alone and is incomplete. Among tens of thousands of clones listed, 80% to 90% were seen once. What was sequenced was peripheral blood. All receptors come from a man older than 75 with acute or convalescent COVID-19.

Only a few counts were recorded for this clone. Lacking the conserved final phenylalanine or tryptophan, this CDR3 likely reflects a read error. No DNA is shown, since the ends of the CDR3 on it are uncertain; the CDR3 is the one TCRdb lists. The chain carries TRBV27 and TRBJ1-5; the table names TRBD1, a call not compared with the DNA. Germline CDR1 and CDR2: MNHEY and SMNVEV (reference sequence). With termini counted, the CDR3 has 9 amino acids. CDR3 region: CASGSNGPG.

The V gene is TRBV10-2, the J gene TRBJ1-6; TRBD1 agrees at 7 bases. V was clipped by 5 bases and J by 11 bases; unmatched bases: 9. Looked up from germline, CDR1 is WSHSY and CDR2 is SAAADI. The CDR3 is 14 residues long. This CDR3 reads CASSPRGRGTPLHF. The CDR3 DNA is TGCGCCAGCAGTCCCCGTGGCAGGGGGACACCCCTCCACTTT.

The J gene is TRBJ1-1, the V gene TRBV18; weak D call: TRBD1 (6 bases). The CDR3 has 14 residues. V shed 2 bases and J shed 4 bases, with 11 bases lying between them. CDR1 and CDR2 (germline): KGHSH, LQKENI. Here the CDR3 reads CASSPRTASTEAFF. The CDR3 DNA follows: TGTGCCAGCTCACCAAGGACAGCAAGCACTGAAGCTTTCTTT. Using reference TRBV18 and TRBJ1-1 for the parts outside the CDR3, the full variable domain is NAGVMQNPRHLVRRRGQEARLRCSPMKGHSHVYWYRQLPEEGLKFMVYLQKENIIDESGMPKERFSAEFPKEGPSILRIQQVVRGDSAAYFCASSPRTASTEAFFGQGTRLTVV.

J is TRBJ1-1 and V is TRBV5-1, with TRBD1 identical over 9 bases. CDR3 length: 15 amino acids. V dropped 4 bases and J dropped 4; count of bases not matched to a gene: 8. CDR1 is SGHRS and CDR2 is YFSETQ in the germline V gene. The CDR3 nucleotides are TGCGCCAGCAGCGCACTAGCGACAGGGGGCACTGAAGCTTTCTTT. This translates into CASSALATGGTEAFF.

The chain employs TRBV7-9 and TRBJ2-3; no clear D gene. The CDR3 has 14 amino acids. Germline CDR1 is SEHNR and CDR2 is FQNEAQ (reference sequence). The V and J ends lost 1 base and 2 bases respectively, with 7 bases between them. The CDR3 here is CASSLGPSTDTQYF. The CDR3 DNA reads as TGTGCCAGCAGCTTAGGGCCGTCCACAGATACGCAGTATTTT.

J is TRBJ2-7 and V is TRBV28; 10 bases map to TRBD1. CDR3 size: 14 residues. The V and J ends lost 6 bases and 7 bases, in that order; junction bases with no gene match: 9. Germline V gene sequence: CDR1 MDHEN, CDR2 SYDVKM. The CDR3 is CASRYLDRGVEQYF. In nucleotides, the CDR3 is TGTGCCAGCAGATACCTGGACAGGGGGGTGGAGCAGTACTTC.

This chain uses TRBV21-1 with TRBJ1-3; the D segment call TRBD1 is taken from the table without a DNA check. TRBV21-1 is designated a pseudogene. CDR3 length equals 16 residues. The CDR3, as DNA: TGTGCCAGCAGCAAAAATACAGGCCGCTCTGGAAACACCATATATTTT. Residues: CASSKNTGRSGNTIYF.

The chain links TRBV6-4 to TRBJ2-3; 7 bases line up with TRBD2. Germline values: CDR1 MRHNA, CDR2 SNTAGT. The CDR3 spans 18 residues. After removal of 6 bases from V and 3 bases from J, the junction contained 18 bases not matched to a gene. CDR3 DNA sequence: TGTGCCAGCAGCCCGGGGTTAGCGGGCCTCAAGGGAACAGATACGCAGTATTTT. Translated, it gives CASSPGLAGLKGTDTQYF.

The rearrangement joins TRBV19 to TRBJ2-5; 8 bases match TRBD1. The germline gives CDR1 LNHDA, CDR2 SQIVND (reference sequence). CDR3 size: 15 residues. With 3 bases clipped from V and 5 bases from J, the junction kept 8 bases outside the gene matches. In DNA, the CDR3 is TGTGCCAGTAGTATTTCCAGGGGGCGCGGGGAGACCCAGTACTTC. It is translated as CASSISRGRGETQYF.

This clone came up a few times. The chain links TRBV20-1 to TRBJ2-1, with TRBD1 as a possible D gene (5 bases). The V end was cut by 3 bases, the J end by 9 bases, with 9 bases between. The CDR3 spans 11 residues. The germline CDR1 and CDR2 sequences are DFQATT and SNEGSKA (reference sequence). The DNA of the CDR3 is TGCAGTGCTAGCCCTAGGGGTGAGCAGTTCTTC. Protein sequence: CSASPRGEQFF.

This chain uses TRBV6-1 with TRBJ2-3; TRBD2 might be the D (6 bases). Deletions cut 4 bases from V and 6 bases from J, with 23 bases between. Germline V lookup: CDR1 MNHNS, CDR2 SASEGT. This CDR3 has 17 residues. The CDR3 nucleotides are TGTGCCAGCAGTGCCTTGGGAGTAGCGGCTACCTCGGATACGCAGTATTTT. Encoded protein: CASSALGVAATSDTQYF.

The chain employs TRBV6-5 and TRBJ1-2; D is perhaps TRBD1 (5 bases). The CDR3 contains 13 residues. The ends were cut back, 7 bases at V and 4 bases at J, with 13 bases in the middle. Germline assignment: CDR1 MNHEY and CDR2 SVGAGI. Here the CDR3 DNA reads TGTGCCAGCACGGGGCAGGGAGGCTATGGCTACACCTTC. Encoded protein: CASTGQGGYGYTF.

V is TRBV5-1 and J is TRBJ1-3; D perhaps matches TRBD1 (6 bases). This CDR3 comprises 15 residues. Germline loops: CDR1 SGHRS, CDR2 YFSETQ. V lost 4 bases and J 1 base, leaving 12 bases between the germline ends. This CDR3 is CASSAGRGSGNTIYF. Here the CDR3 DNA reads TGCGCCAGCAGCGCAGGGAGGGGGTCTGGAAACACCATATATTTT.

The rearrangement uses TRBV28 and TRBJ2-7; TRBD1 matches at 10 bases. The CDR3 has 16 amino acids. Germline CDR1 is MDHEN and CDR2 is SYDVKM. V lost 7 bases to trimming and J lost 4 bases; unmatched junction nucleotides: 13. The CDR3 sequence is CASTSASDRGLYEQYF. CDR3 in DNA: TGTGCCAGCACCTCCGCGTCAGACAGGGGGCTATACGAGCAGTACTTC.

V and J are TRBV7-9 and TRBJ2-7; weak D call: TRBD2 (6 bases). The V gene's germline CDR1 is SEHNR and CDR2 FQNEAQ (reference sequence). With 4 bases removed from V and 4 bases from J, the gap between germline ends came to 14 bases. This CDR3 is 14 amino acids long. This CDR3 reads CASSWAGEVYEQYF. CDR3 sequence (DNA): TGTGCCAGCAGCTGGGCCGGGGAGGTATACGAGCAGTACTTC.

This clone was picked up one time. The chain has TRBV6-6 and TRBJ2-5; 7 bases align to TRBD1. The junction had 9 bases not matched to a gene; V was cut back by 5 bases and J by 0 bases. The CDR3 is 16 residues long. CDR1 and CDR2 from the germline V gene are MNHNY and SVGAGI (reference sequence). The CDR3 nucleotides are TGTGCCAGCAGTCAAACGGGACAGACACACCAAGAGACCCAGTACTTC. Protein product: CASSQTGQTHQETQYF.

The chain is built from TRBV12-3 or TRBV12-4 and TRBJ2-4, with 8 nucleotides matching TRBD1. The trim removed 6 bases at V and 7 bases at J, leaving 2 bases unmatched. This CDR3 contains 12 residues. Written as DNA, the CDR3 is TGTGCCAGCAGCCGGACAGGGAACATTCAGTACTTC. Residues: CASSRTGNIQYF.

This chain connects TRBV15 to TRBJ1-5, with D unclear. Trimming removed 1 base from V and 0 bases from J, with 10 bases in between. The CDR3 covers 16 residues. Per germline, CDR1 LNHNV and CDR2 YYDKDF (reference sequence). In nucleotides, the CDR3 is TGTGCCACCAGCAGAGCCGTTTATTTTAGCAATCAGCCCCAGCATTTT. Translating gives CATSRAVYFSNQPQHF. Full variable domain (outside the CDR3, taken from reference TRBV15 and TRBJ1-5): DAMVIQNPRYQVTQFGKPVTLSCSQTLNHNVMYWYQQKSSQAPKLLFHYYDKDFNNEADTPDNFQSRRPNTSFCFLDIRSPGLGDTAMYLCATSRAVYFSNQPQHFGDGTRLSIL.

The rearrangement uses TRBV27 and TRBJ1-6; 9 bases match TRBD1. The CDR3 is 18 residues long. The junction had 7 bases not matched to a gene; V was cut back by 4 bases and J by 0 bases. The germline V gene has CDR1 MNHEY and CDR2 SMNVEV (reference sequence). In nucleotides, the CDR3 is TGTGCCAGCAGTTCTCTAGGGACAGGGAGCTCCTATAATTCACCCCTCCACTTT. It specifies CASSSLGTGSSYNSPLHF.

This clone was counted only a few times. The chain uses TRBV18 and TRBJ2-3, with a tentative D call TRBD1 (5 bases). The germline V gene has CDR1 KGHSH and CDR2 LQKENI. V lost 2 bases and J lost 0, with 6 bases in between. The CDR3 is made up of 14 amino acids. CDR3: CASSPTGSTDTQYF. As DNA, the CDR3 is TGTGCCAGCTCACCAACAGGTAGCACAGATACGCAGTATTTT. The whole variable domain, remainder taken from reference TRBV18 and TRBJ2-3, is NAGVMQNPRHLVRRRGQEARLRCSPMKGHSHVYWYRQLPEEGLKFMVYLQKENIIDESGMPKERFSAEFPKEGPSILRIQQVVRGDSAAYFCASSPTGSTDTQYFGPGTRLTVL.

The V and J genes are TRBV11-2 and TRBJ2-5; 13 positions match TRBD2. The CDR3 is 15 residues long. Trimming cost V 4 bases and J 5 bases; bases outside gene matches: 4. Per the germline V gene, CDR1 is SGHAT and CDR2 is FQNNGV. CDR3 protein: CASSWGLAGRETQYF. The CDR3 DNA follows: TGTGCCAGCAGCTGGGGACTAGCGGGGAGGGAGACCCAGTACTTC. The complete variable domain, with remaining parts taken from reference TRBV11-2 and TRBJ2-5, reads EAGVAQSPRYKIIEKRQSVAFWCNPISGHATLYWYQQILGQGPKLLIQFQNNGVVDDSQLPKDRFSAERLKGVDSTLKIQPAKLEDSAVYLCASSWGLAGRETQYFGPGTRLLVL.

The chain employs TRBV5-4 and TRBJ1-2; 7 nucleotides align to TRBD1. J lost 5 bases, V lost 4 bases, and 8 bases had no gene match. This CDR3 spans 14 amino acids. Germline assignment: CDR1 SGHNT and CDR2 YYREEE (reference sequence). The CDR3 DNA follows: TGTGCCAGCAGCCTAGAGCAGGGGGTTTATGGCTACACCTTC. This codes for CASSLEQGVYGYTF.

This clone turned up a few times. V gene TRBV19 combines with J gene TRBJ2-3; weak D call: TRBD2 (5 bases). The CDR3 loop spans 15 amino acids. From germline, CDR1 is LNHDA and CDR2 SQIVND (reference sequence). Trimming shortened V by 6 bases and J by 7 bases, and 20 bases separated the two germline ends. The CDR3 DNA is TGTGCCAGTAGCCTGTATTCGGTTATCGGGAATACGCAGTATTTT. Translated, it gives CASSLYSVIGNTQYF.

This chain connects TRBV30 to TRBJ2-4; TRBD1 matches at 8 bases. CDR3 size: 14 residues. The germline gives CDR1 GTSNPN, CDR2 SVGIG (reference sequence). With V trimmed by 2 bases and J by 5 bases, 5 bases remained unmatched. The CDR3 loop reads CAWSKTGGENIQYF. The CDR3 DNA sequence: TGTGCCTGGAGTAAAACAGGGGGAGAAAACATTCAGTACTTC.

This clone was detected once. This chain links TRBV7-8 with TRBJ2-4; 10 positions match TRBD1. Trimming cost V 2 bases and J 1 base; bases outside gene matches: 2. Germline V lookup: CDR1 SGHVS, CDR2 FQNEAQ. CDR3 size: 16 residues. The CDR3 DNA reads as TGTGCCAGCAGCTTAAGGACAGGGGGTGCCAAAAACATTCAGTACTTC. Translating it yields CASSLRTGGAKNIQYF.

This chain uses TRBV5-1 with TRBJ2-1; possible D gene TRBD2, 6 bases. The germline V gene encodes CDR1 SGHRS and CDR2 YFSETQ. V was cut by 2 bases and J by 5 bases, with 8 bases left in between. This CDR3 is 13 amino acids long. The CDR3 DNA reads as TGCGCCAGCAGCTTACGACTAGACAATGAGCAGTTCTTC. This gives the protein CASSLRLDNEQFF.

This chain connects TRBV23-1 to TRBJ2-7, with TRBD2 matching 7 bases. TRBV23-1 is an ORF; its function is uncertain. The junction had 21 bases not matched to a gene; V was cut back by 6 bases and J by 4 bases. This CDR3 contains 18 residues. CDR3 residues: CASSQTPGGTWRLYEQYF. In DNA form, the CDR3 reads TGCGCCAGCAGCCAAACGCCCGGGGGGACCTGGCGTCTGTACGAGCAGTACTTC.

The J gene is TRBJ2-1, the V gene TRBV29-1, with D possibly matching TRBD1 (5 bases). V lost 3 bases to trimming and J lost 7 bases, with 19 bases between them. CDR1 is SQVTM and CDR2 is ANQGSEA in the germline V gene. The CDR3 loop spans 15 amino acids. DNA for the CDR3: TGCAGCGTTGACATACAGGCCCGGCCCCCTAATGAGCAGTTCTTC. Protein: CSVDIQARPPNEQFF.

The chain combines TRBV15 with TRBJ1-2; the D is unclear. Trimming pared 6 bases from V and 7 bases from J, leaving 15 bases between. The CDR3 is 13 residues long. Germline assignment: CDR1 LNHNV and CDR2 YYDKDF (reference sequence). In nucleotides, the CDR3 is TGTGCCACCAGTCAGGCCGCCCCTTCTGGCTACACCTTC. As protein: CATSQAAPSGYTF.